Presented here are 30 T cell receptor beta chains from one specimen sequenced in a study of T cell repertoires in cytomegalovirus infection (dated by TCRdb to the late 2010s). TCRdb names Illumina HiSeq 1500 as the instrument used. TCRdb's own reprocessing of the public reads used fastp at Q25 and MiXCR and kept productive beta chains. Duplicate CDR3 protein sequences are folded into a single record with the most common DNA and genes. Within this sample are hundreds of thousands of distinct CDR3 sequences, with more than 8% of them counted one time only. Roughly 4.5% of the sample goes to the ten largest clones. Material: PBMCs. The receptors shown here come from a human donor in good health (CMV status not recorded). Some clones in this sample may be carry-over from other donors' samples.

This clonotype appeared many times. The gene calls are TRBV6-5 and TRBJ1-6; weak D call: TRBD1 (5 bases). Germline CDR1 and CDR2: MNHEY and SVGAGI. This CDR3 region has 16 residues. Trimming pared 0 bases from V and 5 bases from J, leaving 11 bases between. CDR3 nucleotide sequence: TGTGCCAGCAGTTACTCTGGGGGAGGCAATAATTCACCCCTCCACTTT. It yields the protein CASSYSGGGNNSPLHF.

The table lists this clonotype with many counts. V usage is TRBV6-2 or TRBV6-3 and J usage is TRBJ2-1; D gene ambiguous. The germline V and J ends were trimmed by 2 bases and 5 bases, with 7 bases remaining between them. The CDR3 has 13 amino acids. Germline-derived CDR1 and CDR2 are MNHEY and SVGEGT. Written as DNA, the CDR3 is TGTGCCAGCAGTTACCTCGAGAACAATGAGCAGTTCTTC. This codes for CASSYLENNEQFF.

This clonotype was picked up many times. V and J are TRBV5-6 and TRBJ1-2; D is ambiguous. V shed 0 bases and J shed 5 bases, with 17 bases lying between them. The CDR3 contains 16 residues. Germline V gene sequence: CDR1 SGHDT, CDR2 YYEEEE. CDR3 residues: CASSLGDPRRTYGYTF. CDR3 nucleotide sequence: TGTGCCAGCAGCTTGGGCGACCCTAGACGGACGTATGGCTACACCTTC.

In its sample, this clonotype was seen many times. The rearrangement links TRBV12-3 or TRBV12-4 to TRBJ1-4; TRBD1 matches at 9 bases. The CDR3 extends over 13 amino acids. J gave up 8 bases and V 6 bases, and 4 bases lay outside the gene matches. The CDR3 sequence: CASSSGQGEKLFF. Here the CDR3 DNA reads TGTGCCAGCAGCTCAGGACAGGGGGAAAAACTGTTTTTT.

The chain recombines TRBV6-8 with TRBJ2-7; 10 positions match TRBD1. Per the germline V gene, CDR1 is MNHGY and CDR2 is SAAAGT. The CDR3 loop spans 15 amino acids. V lost 2 bases, J lost 3 bases, and 4 bases stayed unmatched. The CDR3 region has the DNA TGTGCCAGCAGTTACCTCAGGACAGGGGGCTACGAGCAGTACTTC. It specifies CASSYLRTGGYEQYF.

V is TRBV11-1 and J is TRBJ2-5; D not resolved. Looked up from germline, CDR1 is SGHAT and CDR2 is FQDESV (reference sequence). The CDR3 has 13 residues. Trimming cost V 3 bases and J 2 bases, with 7 bases left between them. Here the CDR3 DNA reads TGTGCCAGCAGCTTCCAGCGACAAGAGACCCAGTACTTC. It codes for CASSFQRQETQYF.

This clonotype has more than one count but fewer than ten. This chain joins TRBV19 and TRBJ1-5, with TRBD1 identical over 11 bases. Per germline, CDR1 LNHDA and CDR2 SQIVND (reference sequence). The CDR3 extends over 16 amino acids. The J segment lost 5 bases and the V segment lost 5 bases, leaving 8 bases of the junction unmatched. CDR3 sequence reads: CASSSAGTGGDQPQHF. The CDR3 DNA follows: TGTGCCAGTAGTTCGGCCGGGACAGGGGGAGATCAGCCCCAGCATTTT. Looking up the rest from reference TRBV19 and TRBJ1-5 gives the full variable domain: DGGITQSPKYLFRKEGQNVTLSCEQNLNHDAMYWYRQDPGQGLRLIYYSQIVNDFQKGDIAEGYSVSREKKESFPLTVTSAQKNPTAFYLCASSSAGTGGDQPQHFGDGTRLSIL.

This clonotype turned up a few times. This chain joins TRBV24-1 and TRBJ2-2; D call uncertain. The CDR3 is 16 amino acids. The germline CDR1 and CDR2 sequences are KGHDR and SFDVKD. Trimming stripped 4 bases from V and 2 bases from J, with 13 bases between. CDR3 protein: CATSDPGRDNTGELFF. DNA of the CDR3: TGTGCCACCAGTGACCCCGGACGAGACAACACCGGGGAGCTGTTTTTT.

The chain links TRBV19 to TRBJ1-1; 7 bases align to TRBD1. The CDR3 runs to 13 residues. After removal of 10 bases from V and 1 base from J, the junction contained 6 bases not matched to a gene. The germline gives CDR1 LNHDA, CDR2 SQIVND (reference sequence). The CDR3 spells CATLPGGNTEAFF. The DNA of the CDR3 is TGTGCCACCCTCCCAGGGGGGAACACTGAAGCTTTCTTT.

This clonotype has just a few counts. This rearrangement joins TRBV20-1 to TRBJ2-3; 7 nucleotides match TRBD2. The ends lost 3 bases at V and 6 bases at J; junction bases unmatched: 6. The CDR3 length is 13 residues. CDR1 DFQATT and CDR2 SNEGSKA come from the germline V gene (reference sequence). The CDR3 loop is CSASSLAVDTQYF. The CDR3 region has the DNA TGCAGTGCTAGTAGTCTAGCGGTGGATACGCAGTATTTT.

This rearrangement joins TRBV19 to TRBJ1-5; 10 bases align to TRBD1. From germline, CDR1 is LNHDA and CDR2 SQIVND (reference sequence). Trimming cost V 4 bases and J 0 bases; bases outside gene matches: 6. The CDR3 runs 17 residues. In DNA, the CDR3 is TGTGCCAGTAGTACGAGGGGGACAGGGGATAGCAATCAGCCCCAGCATTTT. Its translation: CASSTRGTGDSNQPQHF. The full variable domain, its missing parts supplied by reference TRBV19 and TRBJ1-5, is DGGITQSPKYLFRKEGQNVTLSCEQNLNHDAMYWYRQDPGQGLRLIYYSQIVNDFQKGDIAEGYSVSREKKESFPLTVTSAQKNPTAFYLCASSTRGTGDSNQPQHFGDGTRLSIL.

This clonotype was picked up a small number of times. V gene TRBV4-3 combines with J gene TRBJ1-1, with D unclear. The V end lost 0 bases, the J end lost 7 bases, and 9 bases lay between the germline ends. The CDR3 spans 13 residues. Per germline, CDR1 LGHNA and CDR2 YSLEER. The CDR3 coding sequence is TGCGCCAGCAGCCAAGATCAAGGAATTGAAGCTTTCTTT. Amino acids: CASSQDQGIEAFF.

This clonotype came up many times. The rearrangement links TRBV7-3 to TRBJ1-1; TRBD1 is a possible D gene (6 bases). Germline assignment: CDR1 SGHTA and CDR2 FQGTGA. V was pared by 2 bases and J by 2 bases, with 12 bases between. This CDR3 contains 15 residues. CDR3 DNA: TGTGCCAGCAGCTTACACCGGACAGCCAACACTGAAGCTTTCTTT. Translating gives CASSLHRTANTEAFF.

This clonotype was seen a few times. The DNA of the CDR3 is TGTGCCAGCAGTACAGGGGAAAGGGGGGCTTTCTTT. Its protein is CASSTGERGAFF. The chain uses TRBV6-6 and TRBJ1-1; 7 bases agree with TRBD1. J gave up 11 bases and V 5 bases, and 8 bases lay outside the gene matches. This CDR3 comprises 12 residues. The V gene's germline CDR1 is MNHNY and CDR2 SVGAGI (reference sequence).

This rearrangement joins TRBV19 to TRBJ2-7; D perhaps matches TRBD1 (5 bases). This CDR3 region has 13 residues. Trimming stripped 7 bases from V and 0 bases from J, with 10 bases between. The germline V gene has CDR1 LNHDA and CDR2 SQIVND (reference sequence). The DNA of the CDR3 is TGTGCCAGTACCGTACAGGACTCCTACGAGCAGTACTTC. Amino acids: CASTVQDSYEQYF. Full variable domain (outside the CDR3, taken from reference TRBV19 and TRBJ2-7): DGGITQSPKYLFRKEGQNVTLSCEQNLNHDAMYWYRQDPGQGLRLIYYSQIVNDFQKGDIAEGYSVSREKKESFPLTVTSAQKNPTAFYLCASTVQDSYEQYFGPGTRLTVT.

This clonotype has at least ten counts. V gene TRBV7-2 combines with J gene TRBJ1-3, with a weak D call TRBD1 (6 bases). V lost 6 bases to trimming and J lost 7 bases, with 16 bases between them. From germline, CDR1 is SGHTA and CDR2 FQGNSA. The CDR3 length is 14 residues. The DNA for the CDR3 is TGTGCCAGCAGTCCTGGGACAATAGGGAACACCATATATTTT. Its protein is CASSPGTIGNTIYF. Full variable domain (remainder filled in from reference TRBV7-2 and TRBJ1-3): GAGVSQSPSNKVTEKGKDVELRCDPISGHTALYWYRQSLGQGLEFLIYFQGNSAPDKSGLPSDRFSAERTGGSVSTLTIQRTQQEDSAVYLCASSPGTIGNTIYFGEGSWLTVV.

The sample holds a few counts of this clonotype. The rearrangement uses TRBV11-2 and TRBJ1-5; 10 bases agree with TRBD1. The CDR3 has 14 residues. Losses at the gene ends were 5 bases for V and 7 bases for J; bases not matched to a gene: 5. Germline-derived CDR1 and CDR2 are SGHAT and FQNNGV. The CDR3 region is CASSRDRGQQPQHF. In DNA form, the CDR3 reads TGTGCCAGCAGCCGGGACAGGGGACAACAGCCCCAGCATTTT.

This clonotype was observed at least ten times. This sequence joins TRBV10-3 and TRBJ2-1, with D unclear. Germline V CDR1 and CDR2: ENHRY, SYGVKD. The V gene lost 0 bases and the J gene lost 0 bases, with 9 bases spanning the gap. The CDR3 loop spans 16 amino acids. In nucleotides, the CDR3 is TGTGCCATCAGTGAGTCAATTCTGAGCTCCTACAATGAGCAGTTCTTC. Its protein is CAISESILSSYNEQFF.

This clonotype came up a few times. V gene TRBV27 combines with J gene TRBJ2-5; D is ambiguous. There are 14 residues in the CDR3. Trimming left V 6 bases short and J 3 bases short, with 14 bases between. Germline CDR1 reads MNHEY; CDR2 reads SMNVEV (reference sequence). For the CDR3, the DNA is TGTGCCAGCAGGGTCGTGGGCCCGGAAGAGACCCAGTACTTC. It yields the protein CASRVVGPEETQYF.

This clonotype showed up just a few times. The chain joins TRBV4-2 to TRBJ2-1, with TRBD1 matching over 10 bases. V shed 2 bases, J shed 5 bases, and the junction held 6 bases outside the gene matches. CDR3 length: 16 amino acids. The germline V gene has CDR1 LGHNA and CDR2 YNFKEQ. The CDR3: CASSQLLGTGDNEQFF. DNA of the CDR3: TGTGCCAGCAGCCAATTACTCGGGACAGGGGACAATGAGCAGTTCTTC.

This clonotype has a handful of counts. The rearrangement joins TRBV19 to TRBJ1-5; tentatively, D is TRBD1 (5 bases). Germline CDR1 is LNHDA and CDR2 is SQIVND (reference sequence). There are 13 residues in the CDR3. V lost 1 base to trimming and J lost 15 bases, with 16 bases between them. Written as DNA, the CDR3 is TGTGCCAGTAGTATAGTCGGGACCGGTCAGATGCATTTT. Translating gives CASSIVGTGQMHF.

The rearrangement links TRBV7-3 to TRBJ2-3; 7 nucleotides line up with TRBD2. The germline CDR1 and CDR2 sequences are SGHTA and FQGTGA. This CDR3 is built from 15 residues. V lost 5 bases and J lost 2; bases outside the gene matches: 7. As DNA, the CDR3 is TGTGCCAGCAGCCTCACCGGGACTACCACAGATACGCAGTATTTT. As protein: CASSLTGTTTDTQYF.

The sample holds many counts of this clonotype. The genes are TRBV7-9 and TRBJ2-7; 12 bases align to TRBD2. Trimming took 3 bases from V and 4 from J; bases not matched to a gene: 1. The germline V gene has CDR1 SEHNR and CDR2 FQNEAQ (reference sequence). CDR3 size: 14 residues. The DNA of the CDR3 is TGTGCCAGCAGCTTGACTAGCGGGAGTTACGAGCAGTACTTC. This codes for CASSLTSGSYEQYF.

This clonotype was seen many times. V is TRBV2 and J is TRBJ2-7, with D perhaps matching TRBD1 or TRBD2 (5 bases each). Germline values: CDR1 SNHLY, CDR2 FYNNEI. The CDR3 runs to 17 residues. The germline V and J ends were trimmed by 4 bases and 1 base, with 20 bases remaining between them. CDR3 amino acids: CASSAPDRDLRSYEQYF. The CDR3 DNA follows: TGTGCCAGCAGTGCCCCCGACCGGGACCTAAGGTCCTACGAGCAGTACTTC. The whole variable domain, remainder taken from reference TRBV2 and TRBJ2-7, is EPEVTQTPSHQVTQMGQEVILRCVPISNHLYFYWYRQILGQKVEFLVSFYNNEISEKSEIFDDQFSVERPDGSNFTLKIRSTKLEDSAMYFCASSAPDRDLRSYEQYFGPGTRLTVT.

This clonotype has ten or more counts. The chain uses TRBV27 and TRBJ2-2; 9 bases align to TRBD2. V was pared by 4 bases and J by 5 bases, with 8 bases of the junction left unmatched. Germline V gene sequence: CDR1 MNHEY, CDR2 SMNVEV (reference sequence). The CDR3 extends over 16 amino acids. The CDR3 nucleotides read TGTGCCAGCAGTTCCCCGAGGACTAGCGAGACCGGGGAGCTGTTTTTT. Amino acid sequence: CASSSPRTSETGELFF.

This sequence joins TRBV7-2 and TRBJ2-1, with 7 positions matching TRBD2. This CDR3 contains 15 residues. V lost 1 base, J lost 7 bases, and 7 bases stayed unmatched. Germline V gene sequence: CDR1 SGHTA, CDR2 FQGNSA. CDR3 bases: TGTGCCAGCAGCTTAGATGGCGGGGGTTTTAATGAGCAGTTCTTC. Protein: CASSLDGGGFNEQFF.

This chain uses TRBV28 with TRBJ2-1; no reliable D call. V lost 6 bases and J lost 2, with 14 bases in between. CDR1 and CDR2 (germline): MDHEN, SYDVKM. The CDR3 extends over 15 amino acids. CDR3 sequence: CASRTMRKAYNEQFF. CDR3 DNA: TGTGCCAGCAGGACCATGCGGAAGGCCTACAATGAGCAGTTCTTC.

This clonotype was recorded at least ten times. The chain carries TRBV7-2 and TRBJ1-2; tentatively, D is TRBD1 (5 bases). The CDR3 has 12 residues. V lost 9 bases and J lost 5, with 13 bases in between. The germline gives CDR1 SGHTA, CDR2 FQGNSA. CDR3 sequence reads: CASAHRGYGYTF. The DNA of the CDR3 is TGTGCCAGTGCCCATAGGGGTTATGGCTACACCTTC.

This clonotype came up a few times. The gene calls are TRBV19 and TRBJ2-7; D is perhaps TRBD1 or TRBD2 (5 bases each). Between the trimmed V and J ends, which lost 3 bases and 10 bases, there was a span of 13 bases. Germline CDR1 reads LNHDA; CDR2 reads SQIVND (reference sequence). The CDR3 runs to 12 residues. This chain's CDR3 is CASSIGGPTQYF. The DNA for the CDR3 is TGTGCCAGTAGTATTGGGGGACCGACACAGTACTTC.

This clonotype was counted a few times. The chain is built from TRBV11-2 and TRBJ2-2, with 10 bases identical to TRBD2. Germline loops: CDR1 SGHAT, CDR2 FQNNGV. The CDR3 length is 17 residues. V dropped 5 bases and J dropped 4; count of bases not matched to a gene: 10. CDR3 in DNA: TGTGCCAGCAGCCCCGAGAGACTAGCGGGTTTCACCGGGGAGCTGTTTTTT. Encoded protein: CASSPERLAGFTGELFF.